Below are 21 T cell receptor beta chains sequenced from a single sample in a study of control samples from healthy donors and cancer patients. Method: immunoSEQ multiplex PCR; TCRdb's copy keeps in-frame clones and lacks some. The sample shows 55,000 to 90,000 clones, 84% of them seen only once. Sequenced material: blood. Receptors were obtained from a man in his fifties or sixties in good health.

The chain recombines TRBV19 with TRBJ1-1; 7 positions match TRBD1. The germline gives CDR1 LNHDA, CDR2 SQIVND (reference sequence). The CDR3 is made up of 15 amino acids. Unmatched junction bases numbered 13, after V lost 5 bases and J lost 7 bases. As DNA, the CDR3 is TGTGCCAGTAGTGGACACAGGGGCTTCGAGGATGAAGCTTTCTTT. It specifies CASSGHRGFEDEAFF.

V and J are TRBV28 and TRBJ1-2; D gene ambiguous. The CDR3 totals 14 residues. Looked up from germline, CDR1 is MDHEN and CDR2 is SYDVKM. The V and J ends lost 5 bases and 4 bases respectively, with 14 bases between them. CDR3 sequence reads: CASSPTLKGYGYTF. DNA for the CDR3: TGTGCCAGCAGTCCGACCCTTAAGGGCTATGGCTACACCTTC.

The rearrangement links TRBV5-1 to TRBJ1-2; D is ambiguous. Deletions cut 0 bases from V and 7 bases from J, with 13 bases between. CDR3 length: 14 amino acids. CDR1 is SGHRS, CDR2 YFSETQ, per germline. This chain's CDR3 is CASSLATPGGGYTF. CDR3 DNA sequence: TGCGCCAGCAGCTTGGCCACGCCCGGTGGTGGCTACACCTTC.

This chain connects TRBV4-3 to TRBJ2-1; 10 bases agree with TRBD1. In germline, CDR1 is LGHNA, CDR2 YSLEER. J lost 9 bases, V lost 1 base, and 12 bases had no gene match. The CDR3 loop spans 17 amino acids. The CDR3 region has the DNA TGCGCCAGCAGCCAAGGCCCCTCCGGGACAGGGGATGGTGAGCAGTTCTTC. Residues: CASSQGPSGTGDGEQFF.

With respect to this clone: One junction end disagrees with the germline gene, perhaps due to a read error. The CDR3 is CARSQTGGEGLRPYGYTF. In DNA form, the CDR3 reads TGCGCCCGCAGCCAAACGGGGGGGGAGGGCCTACGACCCTATGGCTACACCTTC. The chain recombines TRBV4-1 with TRBJ1-2; maybe TRBD1 (5 bases). CDR1 and CDR2 from the germline V gene are MGHRA and YSYEKL. The CDR3 consists of 18 residues.

The chain employs TRBV7-2 and TRBJ2-7; TRBD2 matches 8 bases. Per germline, CDR1 SGHTA and CDR2 FQGNSA. V shed 1 base and J 3 bases; nucleotides not matched to a gene: 5. CDR3 size: 15 residues. In DNA, the CDR3 is TGTGCCAGCAGCTTAGAACTAGCGGAACACTACGAGCAGTACTTC. Its protein is CASSLELAEHYEQYF. The variable domain in full, completed from reference TRBV7-2 and TRBJ2-7, reads GAGVSQSPSNKVTEKGKDVELRCDPISGHTALYWYRQSLGQGLEFLIYFQGNSAPDKSGLPSDRFSAERTGGSVSTLTIQRTQQEDSAVYLCASSLELAEHYEQYFGPGTRLTVT.

This chain uses TRBV7-9 with TRBJ1-1; possible D gene TRBD1, 6 bases. The germline V gene has CDR1 SEHNR and CDR2 FQNEAQ (reference sequence). The V and J ends lost 5 bases and 7 bases respectively, with 11 bases between them. The CDR3 loop spans 12 amino acids. The CDR3 coding sequence is TGTGCCAGCAGCCGCCGACAGGATGAAGCTTTCTTT. Translated: CASSRRQDEAFF.

The chain links TRBV19 to TRBJ1-2; 7 nucleotides match TRBD1. The V gene's germline CDR1 is LNHDA and CDR2 SQIVND (reference sequence). Trimming cost V 4 bases and J 0 bases; bases outside gene matches: 5. The CDR3 contains 15 residues. The CDR3 DNA is TGTGCCAGTAGTACCTCCGGGACAGCTAACTATGGCTACACCTTC. It translates to CASSTSGTANYGYTF.

The V and J genes are TRBV6-5 and TRBJ2-3, with unresolved D. Between the trimmed V and J ends, which lost 10 bases and 2 bases, there was a span of 4 bases. This CDR3 has 10 amino acids. The germline CDR1 and CDR2 sequences are MNHEY and SVGAGI. The CDR3 here is CAILTDTQYF. The DNA for the CDR3 is TGTGCCATCCTCACAGATACGCAGTATTTT.

This sequence joins TRBV4-3 and TRBJ2-5; 11 nucleotides align to TRBD1. Looked up from germline, CDR1 is LGHNA and CDR2 is YSLEER. The CDR3 totals 16 residues. Trimming at V came to 0 bases and at J to 5 bases, leaving 5 bases not matched to a gene. Here the CDR3 DNA reads TGCGCCAGCAGCCAAGAAGGACAGGGGGCCGGGGAGACCCAGTACTTC. Protein sequence: CASSQEGQGAGETQYF.

The gene calls are TRBV10-1 and TRBJ2-2, with a weak D call TRBD2 (6 bases). There are 15 residues in the CDR3. V was shortened by 10 bases and J by 1 base, with 16 bases between the two germline ends. Germline V gene sequence: CDR1 WNHNN, CDR2 SYGVQD (reference sequence). This CDR3 reads CATSKYGGNTGELFF. The CDR3 bases are TGCGCCACCAGCAAATACGGGGGGAACACCGGGGAGCTGTTTTTT.

The V gene is TRBV6-2 or TRBV6-3, the J gene TRBJ2-7; D might be TRBD1 (6 bases). V was trimmed by 6 bases and J by 6 bases, leaving 21 bases between them. CDR3 length: 15 residues. Germline CDR1 and CDR2: MNHEY and SVGEGT. This CDR3 is CASSTSTGPLIEQYF. The CDR3 nucleotides read TGTGCCAGCAGCACCTCGACAGGCCCCTTGATCGAGCAGTACTTC.

The chain joins TRBV9 to TRBJ1-4; TRBD1 might be the D (5 bases). CDR3 size: 17 residues. Looked up from germline, CDR1 is SGDLS and CDR2 is YYNGEE. Trimming removed 0 bases at V and 5 bases at J, with 17 bases between. The CDR3 reads CASSVAFSRVGNEKLFF. Here the CDR3 DNA reads TGTGCCAGCAGCGTAGCCTTCTCCAGGGTGGGGAATGAAAAACTGTTTTTT.

This chain joins TRBV7-9 and TRBJ1-1; D remains ambiguous. CDR1 and CDR2 from the germline V gene are SEHNR and FQNEAQ (reference sequence). This CDR3 is built from 15 residues. Trimming stripped 2 bases from V and 3 bases from J, with 13 bases between. CDR3 DNA sequence: TGTGCCAGCAGCTTAAGTCAAGGGTTGGACACTGAAGCTTTCTTT. Its translation is CASSLSQGLDTEAFF.

The chain has TRBV9 and TRBJ1-1; no firm D call. The CDR3 totals 14 residues. The germline V gene has CDR1 SGDLS and CDR2 YYNGEE. V dropped 4 bases and J dropped 2 bases, with 12 bases sitting between them. In nucleotides, the CDR3 is TGTGCCAGCAGCCCTTGGCTCGGCAACACTGAAGCTTTCTTT. Its translation is CASSPWLGNTEAFF.

In regard to this clone: A junction boundary mismatches the germline segment, possibly from a read error. The chain uses TRBV5-1 and TRBJ2-7; 7 bases line up with TRBD1. Per the germline V gene, CDR1 is SGHRS and CDR2 is YFSETQ. This CDR3 region has 13 residues. The CDR3 DNA reads TGCGCCAGCAGCTTGTTAAGGGGACAGCCCCTGAACTTC. Translated: CASSLLRGQPLNF.

The CDR3 loop reads CASSLSVLSTTIYF. Here the CDR3 DNA reads TGTGCCAGCAGCTTAAGTGTCCTCTCAACCACCATATATTTT. The chain links TRBV7-2 to TRBJ1-3, with no clear D. With 2 bases removed from V and 9 bases from J, the gap between germline ends came to 14 bases. In germline, CDR1 is SGHTA, CDR2 FQGNSA. The CDR3 covers 14 residues.

This sequence joins TRBV13 and TRBJ1-2; maybe TRBD1 (6 bases). The CDR3 extends over 13 amino acids. Germline-derived CDR1 and CDR2 are PRHDT and FYEKMQ (reference sequence). V lost 5 bases and J lost 2, with 9 bases in between. This chain's CDR3 is CASSRDRNYGYTF. The CDR3 DNA reads TGTGCCAGCAGCAGAGACAGGAACTATGGCTACACCTTC.

This rearrangement joins TRBV30 to TRBJ1-3; the D is unclear. The germline CDR1 and CDR2 sequences are GTSNPN and SVGIG (reference sequence). V lost 3 bases and J 4 bases, leaving 10 bases between the germline ends. The CDR3 loop spans 13 amino acids. The DNA for the CDR3 is TGTGCCTGGAGCGCAGTTAGAGGAAACACCATATATTTT. Amino acids: CAWSAVRGNTIYF.

This chain uses TRBV6-1 with TRBJ1-2; D remains ambiguous. The length of the CDR3 is 18 residues. The germline CDR1 and CDR2 sequences are MNHNS and SASEGT. Between the trimmed V and J ends, which lost 4 bases and 4 bases, there was a span of 25 bases. This CDR3 reads CASSVTGPQPGSPYGYTF. The CDR3 nucleotides are TGTGCCAGCAGTGTAACGGGTCCTCAACCAGGAAGCCCCTATGGCTACACCTTC.

The genes are TRBV5-1 and TRBJ2-3; D is unclear. The CDR3 runs 14 residues. Germline CDR1 and CDR2: SGHRS and YFSETQ. The V and J ends lost 4 bases and 5 bases respectively, with 14 bases between them. The CDR3 here is CASSANDIGDTQYF. CDR3 sequence (DNA): TGCGCCAGCAGCGCAAACGATATAGGAGATACGCAGTATTTT.